Detailed here is one T cell receptor (beta chain). The CDR3 sequence is 15 residues long. Trimming stripped 2 bases from V and 3 bases from J, with 12 bases between. CDR1 and CDR2 (germline): MGHDK, SYGVNS. This sample is drawn from a study of regulatory T cells in long-lasting Graves disease. The time point: persistent/refractory GD, antithyroid drugs over 5 years with positive TRAb. PBMCs provided the RNA from which the TCR library was made. HTBI primers from iRepertoire and Arm-PCR of CDR3 regions yielded the TCR beta libraries. TCRdb itself ran the multiplex PCR reads through MiXCR, one entry per CDR3 protein. The sample has approximately 360,000 distinct CDR3 sequences; about 23% are singletons.

This clonotype was obtained from a woman between 40 and 55 years old with Graves disease. The sequences come from peripheral blood mononuclear cells (PBMCs), collected when the disease was refractory, from a patient treated with antithyroid drugs. V and J are TRBV25-1 and TRBJ2-3, with D tentatively TRBD2 (6 bases). The CDR3 spells CASSEGRLDTDTQYF. CDR3 in DNA: TGTGCCAGCAGTGAAGGGAGGCTGGATACAGATACGCAGTATTTT.